This passage covers 18 T cell receptor beta chains from one sample sequenced in a study of CD8 T cells in ankylosing spondylitis. MiXCR was run by TCRdb on the 5' RACE reads, yielding one entry per CDR3 protein. In the table there are hundreds of thousands of distinct CDR3 sequences, roughly a third of which are singletons. The sample taken for sequencing was blood, either unsorted or a sorted T cell fraction (not recorded which). These receptors originate from a male donor with ankylosing spondylitis or in good health (not recorded which).

This rearrangement joins TRBV20-1 to TRBJ2-1; maybe TRBD1 (7 bases). This CDR3 spans 15 amino acids. Germline CDR1 is DFQATT and CDR2 is SNEGSKA (reference sequence). Trimming removed 0 bases from V and 4 bases from J, with 13 bases in between. The CDR3 sequence: CSAREEGATYNEQFF. The CDR3 DNA follows: TGCAGTGCTAGAGAGGAGGGGGCCACGTACAATGAGCAGTTCTTC.

This CDR3 reads CASSLDGQNTEAFF. DNA for the CDR3: TGTGCCAGCAGCTTGGACGGCCAGAACACTGAAGCTTTCTTT. This sequence joins TRBV5-5 and TRBJ1-1; no clear D. Germline CDR1 and CDR2: SGHKS and YYEKEE (reference sequence). The CDR3 length is 14 residues. V lost 0 bases and J 1 base, leaving 7 bases between the germline ends.

There are a few counts of this clonotype. The chain is built from TRBV29-1 and TRBJ2-5; possible D gene TRBD2, 6 bases. There are 14 residues in the CDR3. V dropped 3 bases and J dropped 2 bases, with 13 bases sitting between them. Germline V gene data show CDR1 as SQVTM and CDR2 as ANQGSEA. CDR3 loop: CSVDNRGVQETQYF. The CDR3 DNA sequence: TGCAGCGTTGATAATCGCGGGGTGCAAGAGACCCAGTACTTC.

The chain carries TRBV19 and TRBJ1-1; perhaps TRBD1 as D (6 bases). CDR1 and CDR2 from the germline V gene are LNHDA and SQIVND (reference sequence). Between the trimmed V and J ends, which lost 2 bases and 3 bases, there was a span of 13 bases. The CDR3 has 15 amino acids. The CDR3 region has the DNA TGTGCCAGTAGTATAAGGGGGGTAATGGACACTGAAGCTTTCTTT. This encodes CASSIRGVMDTEAFF.

The rearrangement uses TRBV21-1 and TRBJ2-7; TRBD1 was called by the table and not checked on the DNA. TRBV21-1 is a recognized pseudogene. CDR3 length: 20 amino acids. The CDR3 bases are TGTGCCAGCAGCGGAGGGGGGTTTCTTGGCCAGGGGGTCCCAACCTACGAGCAGTACTTC. Amino acid sequence: CASSGGGFLGQGVPTYEQYF.

This rearrangement joins TRBV5-5 to TRBJ2-5, with TRBD2 matching over 10 bases. V was clipped by 3 bases and J by 2 bases; unmatched bases: 7. This CDR3 is built from 16 residues. Germline assignment: CDR1 SGHKS and CDR2 YYEKEE (reference sequence). CDR3 in DNA: TGTGCCAGCAGCTCGGAGAGGACTAGCGGACAAGAGACCCAGTACTTC. It translates to CASSSERTSGQETQYF.

This sequence joins TRBV4-1 and TRBJ1-1, with D possibly matching TRBD1 (6 bases). The V and J ends lost 2 bases and 2 bases respectively, with 9 bases between them. CDR1 is MGHRA and CDR2 is YSYEKL in the germline V gene. This CDR3 contains 14 residues. The CDR3 DNA follows: TGCGCCAGCAGCCAACCAGGGGATAACACTGAAGCTTTCTTT. Protein sequence: CASSQPGDNTEAFF.

The table lists this clonotype with a few counts. This sequence joins TRBV5-1 and TRBJ1-1; D unresolved. Looked up from germline, CDR1 is SGHRS and CDR2 is YFSETQ. The CDR3 is made up of 18 amino acids. V lost 2 bases to trimming and J lost 1 base, with 21 bases between them. Here the CDR3 reads CASSFPTVNSGGNTEAFF. The CDR3 DNA reads as TGCGCCAGCAGCTTCCCCACGGTTAACAGCGGTGGGAACACTGAAGCTTTCTTT.

This chain's CDR3 is CASQGGRYQPQHF. For the CDR3, the DNA is TGTGCCAGCCAAGGAGGGCGATATCAGCCCCAGCATTTT. This rearrangement joins TRBV3-1 to TRBJ1-5; no clear D. The V end lost 8 bases, the J end lost 5 bases, and 13 bases lay between the germline ends. Germline loops: CDR1 LGHDT, CDR2 YNNKEL (reference sequence). The CDR3 has 13 residues.

The chain is built from TRBV20-1 and TRBJ2-5; 10 bases are shared with TRBD2. The V gene end was trimmed by 6 bases and the J gene end by 4 bases; junction bases not matched to a gene: 11. Germline V lookup: CDR1 DFQATT, CDR2 SNEGSKA (reference sequence). This CDR3 region has 15 residues. CDR3: CSASTLAGVVETQYF. The DNA for the CDR3 is TGCAGTGCGAGTACCCTAGCGGGGGTTGTAGAGACCCAGTACTTC.

By sample share, this clonotype is medium-sized. This chain connects TRBV20-1 to TRBJ2-1, with 10 bases identical to TRBD2. This CDR3 comprises 14 residues. The V gene's germline CDR1 is DFQATT and CDR2 SNEGSKA (reference sequence). Unmatched junction bases numbered 8, after V lost 5 bases and J lost 7 bases. The CDR3 sequence is CSAAAAGGQNEQFF. CDR3 in DNA: TGCAGTGCTGCGGCAGCGGGGGGGCAAAATGAGCAGTTCTTC.

The rearrangement joins TRBV20-1 to TRBJ2-2; D ambiguous. Germline V CDR1 and CDR2: DFQATT, SNEGSKA (reference sequence). Trimming removed 4 bases at V and 4 bases at J, with 7 bases between. The CDR3 is 12 amino acids. DNA for the CDR3: TGCAGTGCTACTTGGGGCACCGGGGAGCTGTTTTTT. This translates into CSATWGTGELFF.

This clonotype was detected only a few times. The chain recombines TRBV28 with TRBJ2-7, with 7 nucleotides matching TRBD2. This CDR3 has 14 residues. Germline CDR1 is MDHEN and CDR2 is SYDVKM. V was clipped by 6 bases and J by 1 base; unmatched bases: 6. The CDR3 DNA is TGTGCCAGCAGCTCACCGGGACTATCCTACGAGCAGTACTTC. It translates to CASSSPGLSYEQYF.

This clonotype was seen only a few times. The chain employs TRBV12-3 or TRBV12-4 and TRBJ1-2, with 9 positions matching TRBD1. V lost 6 bases to trimming and J lost 0 bases; unmatched junction nucleotides: 2. The CDR3 is 14 amino acids. DNA for the CDR3: TGTGCCAGCAGCGGGACAGGGCCTAACTATGGCTACACCTTC. Protein product: CASSGTGPNYGYTF.

The genes are TRBV12-3 or TRBV12-4 and TRBJ2-1; 9 positions agree with TRBD1. V shed 5 bases and J 1 base; nucleotides not matched to a gene: 6. This CDR3 comprises 16 residues. The CDR3 nucleotides are TGTGCCAGCAGTCGAGGACAGGGGTTATCCTACAATGAGCAGTTCTTC. It translates to CASSRGQGLSYNEQFF.

CDR3 coding DNA: TGTGCCAGCAGCTTTCCCTCTTGGCGGGGGGGCAAAGAGACCCAGTACTTC. Translated, it gives CASSFPSWRGGKETQYF. The rearrangement joins TRBV7-2 to TRBJ2-5, with 9 positions matching TRBD2. The CDR3 is 17 amino acids. V trimming: 3 bases; J trimming: 3 bases; junction bases outside the gene matches: 11. CDR1 is SGHTA, CDR2 FQGNSA, per germline.

The V call is TRBV18, the J call TRBJ2-1; TRBD2 is a possible D gene (6 bases). This CDR3 is 13 amino acids long. The V end lost 4 bases, the J end lost 8 bases, and 12 bases lay between the germline ends. Looked up from germline, CDR1 is KGHSH and CDR2 is LQKENI. The CDR3 loop reads CASSHGGTYEQFF. The CDR3 coding sequence is TGTGCCAGCTCACATGGGGGGACCTATGAGCAGTTCTTC. Looking up the rest from reference TRBV18 and TRBJ2-1 gives the full variable domain: NAGVMQNPRHLVRRRGQEARLRCSPMKGHSHVYWYRQLPEEGLKFMVYLQKENIIDESGMPKERFSAEFPKEGPSILRIQQVVRGDSAAYFCASSHGGTYEQFFGPGTRLTVL.

This chain connects TRBV13 to TRBJ2-7; 8 positions match TRBD1. The CDR3 sequence is 15 residues long. V gave up 4 bases and J gave up 0 bases; unmatched junction bases: 5. Germline lookup yields CDR1 PRHDT and CDR2 FYEKMQ (reference sequence). CDR3 DNA: TGTGCCAGCAGCTCGCGGACAGGGACCTCCTACGAGCAGTACTTC. Its protein is CASSSRTGTSYEQYF.